This is a list of T cell receptor beta chains from one sample in a study of cytomegalovirus exposure and HLA in healthy donors. Libraries were prepared by immunoSEQ multiplex PCR; TCRdb keeps only in-frame clonotypes and omits some of them. The sample shows approximately 100,000 clones, about 79% of them seen only once. Sequenced: PBMCs. These receptors came from a woman aged 18-29 years in good health and CMV-seronegative. The CDR3 runs from the conserved cysteine through the conserved F or W. D genes are given only for firm matches. Some rows have no size entry. The others give once, few or many, or a class for an expanded clone.

j_call,v_call,clone_size,d_call,cdr3_aa,cdr3_nt
TRBJ1-1,TRBV18,-,-,CASSPGAGSNTEAFF,TGTGCCAGCTCACCGGGGGCGGGTTCCAACACTGAAGCTTTCTTT
TRBJ2-7,TRBV4-3,few,-,CASSQVLEGYEQYF,TGCGCCAGCAGCCAAGTACTAGAGGGATACGAGCAGTACTTC
TRBJ2-1,TRBV4-1,once,-,CASSQVQQLYNEQFF,TGCGCCAGCAGCCAAGTACAGCAATTGTACAATGAGCAGTTCTTC
TRBJ2-3,TRBV5-5,once,TRBD2,CASSTRGVSSGRGDTQYF,TGTGCCAGCAGCACCAGGGGTGTGTCTAGCGGGAGAGGAGATACGCAGTATTTT
TRBJ1-6,TRBV4-1,-,TRBD1,CASSQDYGRGRGSPLHF,TGCGCCAGCAGCCAAGATTATGGCAGGGGGCGGGGGTCACCCCTCCACTTT
TRBJ2-7,TRBV21-1,-,-,CASSKERGRGPYEQYF,TGTGCCAGCAGCAAAGAAAGGGGCAGAGGTCCCTACGAGCAGTACTTC
TRBJ2-7,TRBV25-1,-,TRBD1,CASSEYGDRAYEQYF,TGTGCCAGCAGTGAATATGGGGACAGGGCGTACGAGCAGTACTTC
TRBJ2-1,TRBV19,-,-,CASSISLSSYNEQFF,TGTGCCAGTAGTATCTCCCTAAGCTCCTACAATGAGCAGTTCTTC
TRBJ2-7,TRBV27,-,-,CASSLEGYYEQYF,TGTGCCAGCAGCCTAGAGGGCTACTACGAGCAGTACTTC
TRBJ2-3,TRBV9,-,TRBD2,CASSVTSGGLGADTQYF,TGTGCCAGCAGCGTGACTAGCGGGGGGCTGGGGGCAGATACGCAGTATTTT
TRBJ2-5,TRBV5-1,-,-,CASSLGTTGYEETQYF,TGCGCCAGCAGCTTGGGTACCACCGGGTACGAAGAGACCCAGTACTTC
TRBJ2-2,TRBV5-1,-,-,CASSLDSGNTGELFF,TGCGCCAGCAGCTTGGATTCCGGGAACACCGGGGAGCTGTTTTTT
TRBJ1-5,TRBV28,-,-,CASSWESNQPQHF,TGTGCCAGCAGTTGGGAGAGCAATCAGCCCCAGCATTTT
TRBJ2-2,TRBV28,few,-,CASKQGGTTGELFF,TGTGCCAGCAAACAGGGGGGGACCACCGGGGAGCTGTTTTTT
TRBJ2-1,TRBV28,-,TRBD2,CASTHGLAGVNEQFF,TGTGCCAGCACCCATGGACTAGCGGGAGTCAATGAGCAGTTCTTC
TRBJ2-3,TRBV6-4,once,TRBD2,CASSVGTGGGTDTQYF,TGTGCCAGCAGTGTAGGAACGGGAGGAGGCACAGATACGCAGTATTTT
TRBJ2-7,TRBV5-1,-,TRBD2,CASTDSGRFYEQYF,TGCGCCAGCACTGATAGCGGGAGGTTCTACGAGCAGTACTTC
TRBJ1-1,TRBV20-1,-,-,CSAWASEAFF,TGCAGTGCTTGGGCCTCTGAAGCTTTCTTT
TRBJ1-2,TRBV4-3,-,-,CASSPIKTGMGFGYTF,TGCGCCAGCAGCCCGATAAAAACAGGGATGGGTTTCGGCTACACCTTC
TRBJ2-5,TRBV7-3,-,TRBD1,CASSLTGTVQETQYF,TGTGCCAGCAGCTTAACTGGGACAGTCCAAGAGACCCAGTACTTC
TRBJ2-3,TRBV5-1,-,TRBD2,CASSLGASGSPDTQYF,TGCGCCAGCAGCCTCGGGGCTAGCGGGAGTCCAGATACGCAGTATTTT
TRBJ2-5,TRBV7-9,-,TRBD1,CASSLGDRDFRETQYF,TGTGCCAGCAGCTTAGGGGACAGGGATTTTAGAGAGACCCAGTACTTC
TRBJ2-7,TRBV10-2,-,TRBD1,CATTDPGTGLSYEQYF,TGCGCCACCACCGACCCCGGGACAGGTCTTTCCTACGAGCAGTACTTC
TRBJ2-7,TRBV5-1,-,TRBD2,CASSLAIRSGRAGYEQYF,TGCGCCAGCAGCTTGGCGATACGTAGCGGGAGGGCCGGGTACGAGCAGTACTTC